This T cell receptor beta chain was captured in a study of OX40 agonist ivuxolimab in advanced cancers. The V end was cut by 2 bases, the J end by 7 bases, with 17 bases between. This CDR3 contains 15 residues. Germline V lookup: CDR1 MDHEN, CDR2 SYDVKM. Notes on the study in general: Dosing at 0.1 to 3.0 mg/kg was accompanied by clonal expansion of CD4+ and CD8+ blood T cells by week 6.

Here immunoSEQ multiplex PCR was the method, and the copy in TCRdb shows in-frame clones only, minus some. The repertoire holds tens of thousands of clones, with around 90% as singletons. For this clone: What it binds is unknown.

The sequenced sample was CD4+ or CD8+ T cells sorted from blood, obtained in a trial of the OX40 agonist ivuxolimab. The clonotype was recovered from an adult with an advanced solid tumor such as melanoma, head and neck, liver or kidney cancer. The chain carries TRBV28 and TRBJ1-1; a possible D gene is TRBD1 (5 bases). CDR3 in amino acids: CASSLVGVPTDEAFF. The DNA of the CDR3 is TGTGCCAGCAGTTTAGTAGGGGTGCCGACGGATGAAGCTTTCTTT.